The 3 T cell receptor beta chains below come from one sample, sequenced in a study of T cells after yellow fever vaccination (dated by TCRdb to about 2019). Reading the label with the study, this specimen's treatment or condition is: live attenuated yellow fever vaccine strain. Library preparation used 5' RACE. Sequencing used an Illumina HiSeq 2500. TCRdb reran the public reads through fastp at Q25 and MiXCR, keeping productive beta chains. All rows with the same CDR3 protein become a single entry with the most common DNA and genes. This sample comprises 300,000 to 450,000 distinct CDR3 sequences, 6% to 8% of them detected only once. The ten largest clones represent 15% of the sample. Specimen: PBMCs, collected 5 days after the yellow fever booster vaccination. These receptors were collected from a young man who received the YFV17D yellow fever vaccine.

The table lists this clonotype with many counts. The rearrangement uses TRBV5-1 and TRBJ2-2, with 8 bases aligning to TRBD2. CDR3 size: 14 residues. Germline lookup yields CDR1 SGHRS and CDR2 YFSETQ. Losses at the gene ends were 5 bases for V and 7 bases for J; bases not matched to a gene: 7. The CDR3 here is CASRTAGVVGELFF. CDR3 nucleotides: TGCGCCAGCAGAACAGCGGGAGTTGTCGGGGAGCTGTTTTTT.

Ten or more counts support this clonotype. J is TRBJ2-1 and V is TRBV20-1, with TRBD2 matching 12 bases. The J segment lost 7 bases and the V segment lost 5 bases, leaving 9 bases of the junction unmatched. CDR3 length equals 15 residues. Germline V CDR1 and CDR2: DFQATT, SNEGSKA (reference sequence). Here the CDR3 reads CSAGQTSGSRNEQFF. CDR3 sequence (DNA): TGCAGTGCTGGCCAGACTAGCGGGAGTAGGAATGAGCAGTTCTTC.

The sample holds many counts of this clonotype. The V call is TRBV5-1, the J call TRBJ2-5, with TRBD1 as a possible D gene (5 bases). The germline CDR1 and CDR2 sequences are SGHRS and YFSETQ. This CDR3 is built from 16 residues. V was trimmed by 0 bases and J by 2 bases, leaving 14 bases between them. The CDR3 nucleotides read TGCGCCAGCAGCTTGGAACGTCGAACAGGACAAGAGACCCAGTACTTC. Translation gives CASSLERRTGQETQYF.